Included here is one T cell receptor (beta chain) sequence, with context. This sample is drawn from a study of blood T cell repertoires in COVID-19. Overall study context: PBMCs, B-cell-depleted T cells, or T cells were the source of the cDNA or gDNA that made up the material.

Profiled with immunoSEQ multiplex PCR; TCRdb holds only in-frame clones, not every one. The profile shows roughly 200,000 clones, about 84% of them singletons. Per germline, CDR1 MDHEN and CDR2 SYDVKM. V lost 3 bases and J 1 base, leaving 17 bases between the germline ends. CDR3 length equals 17 residues. The TCR originated in a person aged 65-85 years with COVID-19, enrolled during active disease. Sequencing was done on a sample of peripheral blood. The rearrangement joins TRBV28 to TRBJ2-3; D is possibly TRBD2 (6 bases). CDR3 sequence (DNA): TGTGCCAGCAGTTTGTGGAGGGGTTTGGGCGGCACAGATACGCAGTATTTT. Encoded protein: CASSLWRGLGGTDTQYF.